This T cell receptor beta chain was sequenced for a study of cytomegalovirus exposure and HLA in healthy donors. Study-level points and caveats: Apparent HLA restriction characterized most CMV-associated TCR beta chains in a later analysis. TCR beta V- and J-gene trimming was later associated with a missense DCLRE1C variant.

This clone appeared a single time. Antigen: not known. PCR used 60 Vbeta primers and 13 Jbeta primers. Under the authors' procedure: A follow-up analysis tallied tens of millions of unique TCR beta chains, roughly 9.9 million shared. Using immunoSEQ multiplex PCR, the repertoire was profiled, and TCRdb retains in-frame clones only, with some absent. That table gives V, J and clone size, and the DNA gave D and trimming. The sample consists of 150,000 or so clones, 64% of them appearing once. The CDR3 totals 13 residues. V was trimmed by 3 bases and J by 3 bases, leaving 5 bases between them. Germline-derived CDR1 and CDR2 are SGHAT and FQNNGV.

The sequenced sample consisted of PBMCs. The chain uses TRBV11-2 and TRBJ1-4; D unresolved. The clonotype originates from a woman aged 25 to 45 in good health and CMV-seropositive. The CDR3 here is CASSFYSNEKLFF. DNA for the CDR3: TGTGCCAGCAGCTTCTACTCTAATGAAAAACTGTTTTTT.